A single sample gave rise to the 6 T cell receptor beta chains below, sequenced in a study of blood T cell repertoires in COVID-19. The method was immunoSEQ multiplex PCR; TCRdb's version includes in-frame clones alone and lacks a portion of them. The sample lists about 240,000 clones, around nine tenths occurring once. Sequencing used peripheral blood. These receptor sequences come from a woman aged 40 to 50 who had recovered from COVID-19.

This chain uses TRBV5-1 with TRBJ1-2, with 9 bases identical to TRBD1. The germline V gene has CDR1 SGHRS and CDR2 YFSETQ. The CDR3 has 17 residues. V was clipped by 4 bases and J by 8 bases; unmatched bases: 18. CDR3 sequence reads: CASSRLPGTGFNRGYTF. The CDR3, as DNA: TGCGCCAGCAGCCGTTTACCCGGGACAGGGTTTAACAGGGGCTACACCTTC. The entire variable domain, with the rest obtained from reference TRBV5-1 and TRBJ1-2, is as follows: KAGVTQTPRYLIKTRGQQVTLSCSPISGHRSVSWYQQTPGQGLQFLFEYFSETQRNKGNFPGRFSGRQFSNSRSEMNVSTLELGDSALYLCASSRLPGTGFNRGYTFGSGTRLTVV.

V and J are TRBV15 and TRBJ1-1; D gene uncertain. V was pared by 0 bases and J by 8 bases, with 10 bases between. There are 13 residues in the CDR3. Germline assignment: CDR1 LNHNV and CDR2 YYDKDF (reference sequence). The CDR3 sequence: CATSRDQAREAFF. As DNA, the CDR3 is TGTGCCACCAGCAGAGATCAGGCCAGGGAAGCTTTCTTT.

The chain carries TRBV19 and TRBJ1-4; TRBD1 aligns across 7 bases. V dropped 4 bases and J dropped 6; count of bases not matched to a gene: 8. The CDR3 covers 15 residues. Germline lookup yields CDR1 LNHDA and CDR2 SQIVND (reference sequence). CDR3 bases: TGTGCCAGTAGTACCTCCGGGACAGTGTATGAAAAACTGTTTTTT. It codes for CASSTSGTVYEKLFF.

This sequence joins TRBV9 and TRBJ2-2; 8 nucleotides match TRBD2. Trimming took 0 bases from V and 4 from J; bases not matched to a gene: 5. The CDR3 is 16 amino acids. The germline V gene encodes CDR1 SGDLS and CDR2 YYNGEE. The CDR3 is CASSVEPGGGTGELFF. CDR3 bases: TGTGCCAGCAGCGTAGAGCCGGGAGGGGGCACCGGGGAGCTGTTTTTT.

The CDR3 spells CASSYTGGVKNIQYF. The CDR3, as DNA: TGTGCCAGCAGTTACACAGGGGGGGTCAAAAACATTCAGTACTTC. The V and J genes are TRBV6-2 or TRBV6-3 and TRBJ2-4; D perhaps matches TRBD1 (8 bases). The CDR3 is 15 amino acids. Germline V gene lookup returns CDR1 MNHEY and CDR2 SVGEGT. With 2 bases removed from V and 3 bases from J, the gap between germline ends came to 11 bases.

V gene TRBV7-2 combines with J gene TRBJ2-3; 9 nucleotides agree with TRBD2. Germline values: CDR1 SGHTA, CDR2 FQGNSA. After removal of 1 base from V and 3 bases from J, the junction contained 5 bases not matched to a gene. This CDR3 is 16 amino acids long. The CDR3 DNA reads as TGTGCCAGCAGCTTAGGGGGTAGCGGGAGAACAGATACGCAGTATTTT. Its translation is CASSLGGSGRTDTQYF. Full variable domain (rest looked up from reference TRBV7-2 and TRBJ2-3): GAGVSQSPSNKVTEKGKDVELRCDPISGHTALYWYRQSLGQGLEFLIYFQGNSAPDKSGLPSDRFSAERTGGSVSTLTIQRTQQEDSAVYLCASSLGGSGRTDTQYFGPGTRLTVL.